The clone carrying this T cell receptor (beta chain) has at least ten counts. With V trimmed by 6 bases and J by 7 bases, 6 bases remained unmatched. Germline V gene lookup returns CDR1 SNHLY and CDR2 FYNNEI. This CDR3 contains 13 residues. RNA transcripts yielded amplified TCR beta CDR3 regions. TCR CDR3 underwent first-round RT-PCR with the HTBI primer set. TCRdb reanalysed the multiplex PCR reads using MiXCR and keeps one entry per CDR3 protein. The sample carries about 290,000 distinct CDR3 sequences, roughly an eighth recorded once. The data are from a study of T cells in Graves' hyperthyroidism and ophthalmopathy. A lack of ophthalmopathy progression within 18 months defined stable Graves' hyperthyroidism. The study enrolled patients aged 18 to 65 with newly diagnosed hyperthyroidism of under 2 months' duration. Patients were excluded for uncontrolled infection, other autoimmune disease, pregnancy or lactation.

The sequence was collected from a middle-aged woman with Graves' hyperthyroidism. The gene calls are TRBV2 and TRBJ2-7, with 10 bases matching TRBD2. Sequencing was done on a sample of blood. The CDR3 protein is CASRDPGLAEQYF. CDR3 sequence (DNA): TGTGCCAGCAGAGACCCGGGACTAGCGGAGCAGTACTTC.